The 23 T cell receptor beta chains reported below all come from one sample, sequenced in a study of cytomegalovirus exposure and HLA in healthy donors. Using immunoSEQ multiplex PCR, the repertoire was profiled, and TCRdb retains in-frame clones only, with some absent. Of about 76,000 clones listed, approximately 94% are singletons. The source material was PBMCs. Source of these receptors: a woman between 18 and 30 years old in good health and CMV-seropositive.

The rearrangement uses TRBV4-3 and TRBJ2-1, with 10 bases fitting TRBD1. Germline V gives CDR1 LGHNA, CDR2 YSLEER. The CDR3 extends over 15 amino acids. V lost 3 bases and J lost 8; bases outside the gene matches: 7. In nucleotides, the CDR3 is TGCGCCAGCAGCCACACAGGGACAGGGGCCCATGAGCAGTTCTTC. Encoded protein: CASSHTGTGAHEQFF.

This clone was recorded only once. V is TRBV4-1 and J is TRBJ2-5, with D unresolved. Trimming removed 3 bases at V and 5 bases at J, with 10 bases between. Germline V gene lookup returns CDR1 MGHRA and CDR2 YSYEKL. The CDR3 is 13 amino acids. The CDR3 region is CASSHPVSETQYF. In DNA form, the CDR3 reads TGCGCCAGCAGCCACCCCGTATCGGAGACCCAGTACTTC.

V is TRBV27 and J is TRBJ2-2, with 10 bases matching TRBD2. The CDR3 has 16 amino acids. In germline, CDR1 is MNHEY, CDR2 SMNVEV (reference sequence). V shed 5 bases and J 1 base; nucleotides not matched to a gene: 4. The CDR3 reads CASSPSGRGNTGELFF. Written as DNA, the CDR3 is TGTGCCAGCAGTCCTAGCGGGAGAGGGAACACCGGGGAGCTGTTTTTT.

The chain carries TRBV18 and TRBJ2-7; D gene ambiguous. Germline CDR1 reads KGHSH; CDR2 reads LQKENI. The CDR3 spans 15 residues. Trimming removed 0 bases at V and 3 bases at J, with 12 bases between. The CDR3 nucleotides read TGTGCCAGCTCACCACCTAACCGATTACTCTACGAGCAGTACTTC. Translating it yields CASSPPNRLLYEQYF.

The chain recombines TRBV5-4 with TRBJ1-5, with 7 bases fitting TRBD1. CDR1 and CDR2 (germline): SGHNT, YYREEE (reference sequence). Unmatched junction bases numbered 9, after V lost 3 bases and J lost 0 bases. The CDR3 totals 17 residues. CDR3 in amino acids: CASSSRGLLYSNQPQHF. CDR3 nucleotides: TGTGCCAGCAGCTCAAGGGGGCTTCTTTATAGCAATCAGCCCCAGCATTTT.

This chain links TRBV6-1 with TRBJ2-7; D might be TRBD2 (6 bases). Trimming cost V 3 bases and J 3 bases, with 15 bases left between them. Germline CDR1 MNHNS, CDR2 SASEGT. The CDR3 totals 15 residues. CDR3 sequence: CASSDPWRVYYEQYF. In DNA, the CDR3 is TGTGCCAGCAGTGACCCATGGAGGGTGTACTACGAGCAGTACTTC.

The chain employs TRBV6-5 and TRBJ1-1; 8 positions agree with TRBD1. Germline assignment: CDR1 MNHEY and CDR2 SVGAGI. The CDR3 loop spans 16 amino acids. V lost 0 bases, J lost 7 bases, and 10 bases stayed unmatched. CDR3 nucleotide sequence: TGTGCCAGCAGTTACTCGACAGGGGAGTGGGGAGGTGAAGCTTTCTTT. This encodes CASSYSTGEWGGEAFF.

In its sample, this clone was seen once. This sequence joins TRBV28 and TRBJ1-2, with 7 bases that match TRBD1. The germline gives CDR1 MDHEN, CDR2 SYDVKM. This CDR3 region has 15 residues. V lost 6 bases, J lost 8 bases, and 15 bases stayed unmatched. DNA of the CDR3: TGTGCCAGCAGATCTGGACAGGCAGGGAGCGGGGGCTACACCTTC. Its translation: CASRSGQAGSGGYTF.

Here the CDR3 reads CASSKGTELTEAFF. CDR3 coding DNA: TGTGCCAGCAGCAAAGGAACGGAGTTAACTGAAGCTTTCTTT. The chain joins TRBV21-1 to TRBJ1-1. TRBV21-1 has pseudogene status. There are 14 residues in the CDR3.

The chain is built from TRBV29-1 and TRBJ2-5; 14 bases map to TRBD2. Germline V gene lookup returns CDR1 SQVTM and CDR2 ANQGSEA. The CDR3 consists of 16 residues. V was clipped by 4 bases and J by 3 bases; unmatched bases: 7. As DNA, the CDR3 is TGCAGCGTTGGGGGGGGACTAGCGGGGGCCGAAGAGACCCAGTACTTC. Protein product: CSVGGGLAGAEETQYF.

The chain carries TRBV7-6 and TRBJ1-3; 12 nucleotides line up with TRBD1. J gave up 5 bases and V 3 bases, and 8 bases lay outside the gene matches. Germline V gene data show CDR1 as SGHVS and CDR2 as FNYEAQ. This CDR3 region has 17 residues. This CDR3 is CASSFGTGGGWRNTIYF. For the CDR3, the DNA is TGTGCCAGCAGCTTTGGGACAGGGGGCGGGTGGAGAAACACCATATATTTT.

The chain couples TRBV5-6 to TRBJ2-3; a possible D gene is TRBD2 (6 bases). The CDR3 length is 16 residues. V was shortened by 4 bases and J by 9 bases, with 24 bases between the two germline ends. The germline CDR1 and CDR2 sequences are SGHDT and YYEEEE. The CDR3 is CASSRDGAAGPGTQYF. The CDR3 DNA reads as TGTGCCAGCAGCCGAGACGGCGCCGCGGGGCCAGGCACGCAGTATTTT.

The chain couples TRBV4-1 to TRBJ2-5; 10 bases map to TRBD2. Germline V gene data show CDR1 as MGHRA and CDR2 as YSYEKL. The CDR3 runs to 17 residues. J gave up 2 bases and V 1 base, and 7 bases lay outside the gene matches. In nucleotides, the CDR3 is TGCGCCAGCAGCCAAGGGCGGACTAGCGGTAGGCAAGAGACCCAGTACTTC. Translated: CASSQGRTSGRQETQYF.

This chain connects TRBV7-3 to TRBJ2-7; TRBD2 matches 8 bases. In germline, CDR1 is SGHTA, CDR2 FQGTGA. CDR3 length: 13 residues. Trimming cost V 4 bases and J 4 bases; bases outside gene matches: 3. This CDR3 reads CASSSSGGYEQYF. Written as DNA, the CDR3 is TGTGCCAGCAGCTCCAGCGGGGGTTACGAGCAGTACTTC. Filled out from reference TRBV7-3 and TRBJ2-7, the complete variable domain reads GAGVSQTPSNKVTEKGKYVELRCDPISGHTALYWYRQSLGQGPEFLIYFQGTGAADDSGLPNDRFFAVRPEGSVSTLKIQRTERGDSAVYLCASSSSGGYEQYFGPGTRLTVT.

The chain employs TRBV7-2 and TRBJ2-1; D is ambiguous. The V and J ends lost 4 bases and 5 bases respectively, with 12 bases between them. This CDR3 has 14 amino acids. Per the germline V gene, CDR1 is SGHTA and CDR2 is FQGNSA. CDR3 coding DNA: TGTGCCAGCAGCTGGATTAGCAGCGACAATGAGCAGTTCTTC. Its translation: CASSWISSDNEQFF. Full variable domain (remainder filled in from reference TRBV7-2 and TRBJ2-1): GAGVSQSPSNKVTEKGKDVELRCDPISGHTALYWYRQSLGQGLEFLIYFQGNSAPDKSGLPSDRFSAERTGGSVSTLTIQRTQQEDSAVYLCASSWISSDNEQFFGPGTRLTVL.

The chain couples TRBV2 to TRBJ2-7; 10 bases are a match to TRBD2. This CDR3 has 15 amino acids. V shed 4 bases and J 7 bases; nucleotides not matched to a gene: 10. Germline assignment: CDR1 SNHLY and CDR2 FYNNEI. The chain's CDR3 is CASSAGAGGPWEQYF. The DNA for the CDR3 is TGTGCCAGCAGTGCAGGAGCGGGAGGGCCTTGGGAGCAGTACTTC.

The genes are TRBV10-2 and TRBJ1-4, with no clear D. The germline V gene has CDR1 WSHSY and CDR2 SAAADI. The CDR3 has 13 residues. The V gene lost 0 bases and the J gene lost 8 bases, with 7 bases spanning the gap. CDR3 residues: CASSESWPEKLFF. Here the CDR3 DNA reads TGCGCCAGCAGTGAGTCCTGGCCAGAAAAACTGTTTTTT.

This clone was seen a single time. The V and J genes are TRBV5-1 and TRBJ2-3, with TRBD1 identical over 8 bases. The CDR3 runs 17 residues. V dropped 5 bases and J dropped 0; count of bases not matched to a gene: 11. Germline CDR1 reads SGHRS; CDR2 reads YFSETQ. The CDR3 protein is CASRTSGQGGSTDTQYF. The CDR3 bases are TGCGCCAGCAGAACATCCGGACAGGGAGGTAGCACAGATACGCAGTATTTT.

The V gene is TRBV9, the J gene TRBJ2-5; 11 positions match TRBD2. After removal of 0 bases from V and 4 bases from J, the junction contained 11 bases not matched to a gene. Germline-derived CDR1 and CDR2 are SGDLS and YYNGEE. The CDR3 contains 18 residues. CDR3 DNA sequence: TGTGCCAGCAGCGTAGCGACTAGCGGGAATACCCGGGGAGAGACCCAGTACTTC. Translation: CASSVATSGNTRGETQYF.

The CDR3 sequence is CASSNSGLANNEQFF. The CDR3 bases are TGTGCCAGCAGCAACAGCGGGCTGGCCAACAATGAGCAGTTCTTC. The V gene is TRBV9, the J gene TRBJ2-1; D is possibly TRBD2 (6 bases). V shed 4 bases and J shed 5 bases, with 16 bases lying between them. Germline CDR1 and CDR2: SGDLS and YYNGEE. The CDR3 extends over 15 amino acids.

The J gene is TRBJ2-5, the V gene TRBV29-1; 8 bases line up with TRBD1. The CDR3 is 15 amino acids. Germline CDR1 and CDR2: SQVTM and ANQGSEA. Germline trimming cut 7 bases from V and 5 bases from J; bases unmatched to any gene: 15. Here the CDR3 reads CSGGGQGAARETQYF. Written as DNA, the CDR3 is TGCAGCGGAGGAGGGCAGGGGGCGGCACGGGAGACCCAGTACTTC.

The CDR3 region has the DNA TGTGCCAGCATCCCCCCGGGGGGCATCGGGGAGCTGTTTTTT. It encodes CASIPPGGIGELFF. The V call is TRBV6-1, the J call TRBJ2-2; D is perhaps TRBD2 (7 bases). Germline V lookup: CDR1 MNHNS, CDR2 SASEGT. The CDR3 extends over 14 amino acids. Trimming left V 7 bases short and J 7 bases short, with 16 bases between.

The rearrangement links TRBV6-5 to TRBJ2-3, with no clear D. V gave up 0 bases and J gave up 4 bases, with 8 bases separating them. There are 14 residues in the CDR3. Germline V gives CDR1 MNHEY, CDR2 SVGAGI. CDR3: CASSYSLRADTQYF. In DNA, the CDR3 is TGTGCCAGCAGTTACTCTCTTAGAGCAGATACGCAGTATTTT.